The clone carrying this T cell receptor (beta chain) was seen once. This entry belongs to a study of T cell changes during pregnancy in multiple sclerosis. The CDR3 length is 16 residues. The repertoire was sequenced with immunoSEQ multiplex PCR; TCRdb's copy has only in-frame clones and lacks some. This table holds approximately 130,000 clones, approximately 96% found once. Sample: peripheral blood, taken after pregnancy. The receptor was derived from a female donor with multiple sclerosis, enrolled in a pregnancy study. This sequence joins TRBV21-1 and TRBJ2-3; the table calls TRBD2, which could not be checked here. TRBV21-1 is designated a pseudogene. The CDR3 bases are TGTGCCAGCAGCAAGTGGGGCGGGAGGGGTACAGATACGCAGTATTTT. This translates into CASSKWGGRGTDTQYF.